The table lists the clone carrying this TCR beta chain with many counts. The CDR3 covers 19 residues. With 5 bases clipped from V and 3 bases from J, the junction kept 12 bases outside the gene matches. The sample belongs to a study of T-cell memory formation after mild COVID-19. Constant-segment primers were used for 5'RACE, and the resulting TCR alpha and TCR beta cDNA libraries carried sample barcodes and UMIs. MiXCR, applied by TCRdb to the 5' RACE reads, yields one record per CDR3 protein. The sample gives about 430,000 distinct CDR3 sequences, approximately 24% of which show up once; roughly 8.7% is in the top ten.

The receptor was isolated from an adult woman who had mild COVID-19 (a few samples of this study predate the infection). Cell type and time point are not known. The sample comprised PBMCs or a T cell subset sorted from them (not recorded which). The J gene is TRBJ2-1, the V gene TRBV12-3 or TRBV12-4; 14 bases match TRBD2. The CDR3 loop is CASSLRQTSGGAGYNEQFF. The CDR3 coding sequence is TGTGCCAGCAGTCTCCGACAGACTAGCGGGGGGGCAGGCTACAATGAGCAGTTCTTC.